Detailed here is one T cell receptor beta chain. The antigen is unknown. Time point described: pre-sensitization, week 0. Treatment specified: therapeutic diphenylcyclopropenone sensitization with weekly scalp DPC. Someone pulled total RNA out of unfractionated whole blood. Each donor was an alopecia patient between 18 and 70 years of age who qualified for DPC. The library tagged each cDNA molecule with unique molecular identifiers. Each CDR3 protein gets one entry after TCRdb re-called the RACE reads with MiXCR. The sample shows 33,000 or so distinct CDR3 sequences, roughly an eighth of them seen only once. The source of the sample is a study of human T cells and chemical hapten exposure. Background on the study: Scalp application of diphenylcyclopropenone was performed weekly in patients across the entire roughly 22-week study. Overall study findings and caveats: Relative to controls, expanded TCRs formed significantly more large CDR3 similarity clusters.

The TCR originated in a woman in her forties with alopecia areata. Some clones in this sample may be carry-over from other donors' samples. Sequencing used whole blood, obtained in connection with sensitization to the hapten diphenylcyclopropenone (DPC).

Here the CDR3 DNA reads TGCAGCGCCGCGGACCCAGGGGCTGAAGCTTTCTTT. This translates into CSAADPGAEAFF. This chain connects TRBV29-1 to TRBJ1-1; D may be TRBD1 (6 bases). The CDR3 has 12 amino acids. Trimming took off 7 bases at V and 6 bases at J, with 15 bases between the two ends. Per the germline V gene, CDR1 is SQVTM and CDR2 is ANQGSEA.